What follows are 6 T cell receptor beta chains derived from one specimen sequenced in a study of T cell repertoires in cytomegalovirus infection. Each CDR3 protein is one row after TCRdb ran MiXCR on the reads. This sample yields approximately 500,000 distinct CDR3 sequences, of which about 15% are seen a single time; more than 20% belongs to the top ten. The specimen sequenced was CD8+ T cells from PBMCs. The receptors come from a human donor in good health (CMV status not recorded). Some clones in this sample may be carry-over from other donors' samples.

On this clonotype itself: This may be a read error: a much more frequent sequence differs by one nucleotide. The V and J genes are TRBV28 and TRBJ2-2; 7 bases agree with TRBD2. CDR3 size: 16 residues. From germline, CDR1 is MDHEN and CDR2 SYDVKM. In DNA form, the CDR3 reads TGTGCCAGCTCCCGACTAGCCTTCGCGAACACCCGGGAGCTGTTTTTT. Protein sequence: CASSRLAFANTRELFF.

This clonotype was seen at least ten times. This chain joins TRBV27 and TRBJ2-3, with a tentative D call TRBD2 (5 bases). Germline loops: CDR1 MNHEY, CDR2 SMNVEV (reference sequence). The length of the CDR3 is 15 residues. Trimming pared 3 bases from V and 2 bases from J, leaving 12 bases between. CDR3: CASSFSDFFTDTQYF. CDR3 DNA: TGTGCCAGCAGTTTTTCGGACTTCTTCACAGATACGCAGTATTTT.

In the case of this clonotype: This clone may be a read error of a much larger clone one base away. This sequence joins TRBV29-1 and TRBJ1-2; 7 bases fit TRBD1. After removal of 3 bases from V and 4 bases from J, the junction contained 2 bases not matched to a gene. The germline CDR1 and CDR2 sequences are SQVTM and ANQGSEA. The CDR3 spans 12 residues. The CDR3 DNA reads as TGCAGCGTTGAGGACAGGCTCTATGGCTACACCTTC. Amino acid sequence: CSVEDRLYGYTF.

The DNA for the CDR3 is TGTGCCAGCCCCCCCGGGACTAGCGGCACAGATACGCAGTATTTT. Protein product: CASPPGTSGTDTQYF. The chain uses TRBV2 and TRBJ2-3, with 10 nucleotides matching TRBD2. V lost 8 bases, J lost 1 base, and 6 bases stayed unmatched. The CDR3 is 15 amino acids. In germline, CDR1 is SNHLY, CDR2 FYNNEI.

The chain carries TRBV9 and TRBJ2-1; 11 positions match TRBD2. The V and J ends lost 2 bases and 7 bases, in that order; junction bases with no gene match: 5. Germline V gene lookup returns CDR1 SGDLS and CDR2 YYNGEE. CDR3 size: 15 residues. In DNA form, the CDR3 reads TGTGCCAGCAGCGTTACTAGCGGGAGAGGGAATGAGCAGTTCTTC. Translation gives CASSVTSGRGNEQFF.

This clonotype was seen at least ten times. The chain links TRBV11-2 to TRBJ2-1; the D is unclear. Trimming stripped 5 bases from V and 0 bases from J, with 11 bases between. The germline gives CDR1 SGHAT, CDR2 FQNNGV. CDR3 length equals 15 residues. The DNA for the CDR3 is TGTGCCAGCAGCGAGCACCCTAGCTCCTACAATGAGCAGTTCTTC. It is translated as CASSEHPSSYNEQFF.